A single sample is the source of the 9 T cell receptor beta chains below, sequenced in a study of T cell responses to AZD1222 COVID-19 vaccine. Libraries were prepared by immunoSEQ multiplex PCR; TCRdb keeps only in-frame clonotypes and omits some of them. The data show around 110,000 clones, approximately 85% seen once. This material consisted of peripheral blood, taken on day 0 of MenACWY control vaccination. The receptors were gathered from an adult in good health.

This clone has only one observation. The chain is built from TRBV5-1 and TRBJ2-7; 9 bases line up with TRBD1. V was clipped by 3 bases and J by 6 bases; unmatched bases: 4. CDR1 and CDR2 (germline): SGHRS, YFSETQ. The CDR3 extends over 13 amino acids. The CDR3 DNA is TGCGCCAGCAGCTGGGGACAGGGCGGCGAGCAGTACTTC. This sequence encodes CASSWGQGGEQYF.

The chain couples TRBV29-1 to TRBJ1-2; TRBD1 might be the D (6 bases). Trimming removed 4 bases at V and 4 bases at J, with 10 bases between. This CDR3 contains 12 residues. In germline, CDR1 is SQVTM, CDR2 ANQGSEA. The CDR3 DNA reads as TGCAGCGTTGTGGGGGCATCCTATGGCTACACCTTC. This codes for CSVVGASYGYTF.

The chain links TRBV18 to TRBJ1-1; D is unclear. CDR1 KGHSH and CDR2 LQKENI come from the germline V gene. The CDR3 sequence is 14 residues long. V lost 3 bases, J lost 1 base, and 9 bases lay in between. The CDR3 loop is CASSPGRQNTEAFF. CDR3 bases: TGTGCCAGCTCACCCGGCAGACAGAACACTGAAGCTTTCTTT.

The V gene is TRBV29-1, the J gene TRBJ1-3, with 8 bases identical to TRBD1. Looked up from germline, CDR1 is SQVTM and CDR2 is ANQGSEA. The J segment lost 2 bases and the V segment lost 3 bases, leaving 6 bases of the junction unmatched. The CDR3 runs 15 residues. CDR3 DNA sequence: TGCAGCGTTGACCCCACAGGGGGTGCTGGAAACACCATATATTTT. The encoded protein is CSVDPTGGAGNTIYF. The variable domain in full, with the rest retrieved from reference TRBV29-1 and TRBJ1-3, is SAVISQKPSRDICQRGTSLTIQCQVDSQVTMMFWYRQQPGQSLTLIATANQGSEATYESGFVIDKFPISRPNLTFSTLTVSNMSPEDSSIYLCSVDPTGGAGNTIYFGEGSWLTVV.

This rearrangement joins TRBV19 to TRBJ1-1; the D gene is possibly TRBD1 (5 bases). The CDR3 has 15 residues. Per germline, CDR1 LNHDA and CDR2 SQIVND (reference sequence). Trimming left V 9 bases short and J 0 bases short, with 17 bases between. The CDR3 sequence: CASRGTGAMNTEAFF. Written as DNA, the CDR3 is TGTGCCAGCCGAGGTACTGGGGCCATGAACACTGAAGCTTTCTTT.

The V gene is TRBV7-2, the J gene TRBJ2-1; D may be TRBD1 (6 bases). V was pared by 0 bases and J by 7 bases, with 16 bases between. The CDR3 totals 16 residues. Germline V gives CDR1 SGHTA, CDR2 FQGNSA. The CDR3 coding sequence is TGTGCCAGCAGCTTAGCGATATGGGACACCGAAAATGAGCAGTTCTTC. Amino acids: CASSLAIWDTENEQFF.

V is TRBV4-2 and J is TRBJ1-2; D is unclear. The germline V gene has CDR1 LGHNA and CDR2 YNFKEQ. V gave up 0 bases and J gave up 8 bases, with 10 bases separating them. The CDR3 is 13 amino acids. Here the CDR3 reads CASSQDPQEGYTF. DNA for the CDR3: TGTGCCAGCAGCCAAGATCCCCAGGAGGGCTACACCTTC.

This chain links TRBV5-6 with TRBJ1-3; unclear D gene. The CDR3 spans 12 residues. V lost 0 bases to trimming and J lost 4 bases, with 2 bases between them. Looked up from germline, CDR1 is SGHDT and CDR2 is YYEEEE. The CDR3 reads CASSLVGNTIYF. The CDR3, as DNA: TGTGCCAGCAGCTTGGTAGGAAACACCATATATTTT.

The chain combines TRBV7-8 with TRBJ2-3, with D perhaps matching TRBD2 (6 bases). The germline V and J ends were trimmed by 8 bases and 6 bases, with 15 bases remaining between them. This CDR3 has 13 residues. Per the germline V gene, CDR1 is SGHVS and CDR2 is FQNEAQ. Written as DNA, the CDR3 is TGTGCCAGCGGTAGCGGACGAGGGGATACGCAGTATTTT. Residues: CASGSGRGDTQYF.